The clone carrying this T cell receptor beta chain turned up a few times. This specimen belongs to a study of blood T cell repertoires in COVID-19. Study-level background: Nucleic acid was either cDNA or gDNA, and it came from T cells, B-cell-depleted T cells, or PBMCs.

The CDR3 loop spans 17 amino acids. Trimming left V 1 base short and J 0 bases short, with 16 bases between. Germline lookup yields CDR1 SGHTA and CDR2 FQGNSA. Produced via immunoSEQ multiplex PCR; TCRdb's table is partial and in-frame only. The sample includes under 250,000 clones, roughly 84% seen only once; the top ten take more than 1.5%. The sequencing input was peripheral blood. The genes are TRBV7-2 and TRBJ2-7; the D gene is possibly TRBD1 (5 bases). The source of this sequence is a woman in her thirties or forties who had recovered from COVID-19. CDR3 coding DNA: TGTGCCAGCAGCTTAGACCATCGACAGATCAGCTCCTACGAGCAGTACTTC. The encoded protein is CASSLDHRQISSYEQYF.